A single sample is the source of the 20 T cell receptor beta chains below, sequenced in a study of T cell responses to AZD1222 COVID-19 vaccine. TCRdb's copy holds only in-frame clones and misses some; the assay was immunoSEQ multiplex PCR. Of about 100,000 clones listed, more than 75% were seen once; the top ten hold 4% to 4.5%. The sample consisted of peripheral blood, taken on day 0 of MenACWY control vaccination. The receptors here all came from an adult in good health.

The V call is TRBV19, the J call TRBJ1-5, with D hard to call. V was clipped by 5 bases and J by 2 bases, with 13 bases between them. The CDR3 runs to 15 residues. The germline V gene has CDR1 LNHDA and CDR2 SQIVND (reference sequence). The CDR3 DNA reads TGTGCCAGTAGTGCCGGACGCAGTGGCAATCAGCCCCAGCATTTT. This gives the protein CASSAGRSGNQPQHF.

J is TRBJ2-5 and V is TRBV11-2, with 12 bases that match TRBD2. The CDR3 is made up of 16 amino acids. Trimming cost V 8 bases and J 5 bases; bases outside gene matches: 12. Germline CDR1 is SGHAT and CDR2 is FQNNGV. The CDR3 nucleotides are TGTGCCAGCCTGACTAGCGGGAGTCCCGCCCGGGAGACCCAGTACTTC. This sequence encodes CASLTSGSPARETQYF.

The chain recombines TRBV6-5 with TRBJ1-1, with 7 bases aligning to TRBD1. V dropped 6 bases and J dropped 3; count of bases not matched to a gene: 7. Germline V lookup: CDR1 MNHEY, CDR2 SVGAGI. The CDR3 sequence is 14 residues long. The chain's CDR3 is CASSAGQGDTEAFF. CDR3 in DNA: TGTGCCAGCAGCGCCGGGCAGGGGGACACTGAAGCTTTCTTT.

The chain couples TRBV2 to TRBJ1-5, with D perhaps matching TRBD1 (6 bases). CDR1 and CDR2 (germline): SNHLY, FYNNEI. The V and J ends lost 3 bases and 4 bases respectively, with 13 bases between them. This CDR3 spans 15 amino acids. The DNA of the CDR3 is TGTGCCAGCAGTGATTCCGGACAGCAGAATCAGCCCCAGCATTTT. Protein product: CASSDSGQQNQPQHF.

This rearrangement joins TRBV30 to TRBJ1-1; D is undetermined. Germline lookup yields CDR1 GTSNPN and CDR2 SVGIG (reference sequence). The V and J ends lost 3 bases and 6 bases respectively, with 11 bases between them. The CDR3 contains 12 residues. CDR3 in amino acids: CAWSARAAEAFF. In nucleotides, the CDR3 is TGTGCCTGGAGCGCGAGGGCCGCTGAAGCTTTCTTT.

The V call is TRBV28, the J call TRBJ1-2; no clear D. Germline V gene data show CDR1 as MDHEN and CDR2 as SYDVKM. This CDR3 is built from 15 residues. Trimming shortened V by 2 bases and J by 3 bases, and 13 bases separated the two germline ends. CDR3 nucleotides: TGTGCCAGCAGTTTAGCATCGGGCCACGACTATGGCTACACCTTC. Translation gives CASSLASGHDYGYTF.

J is TRBJ2-6 and V is TRBV15, with 7 bases matching TRBD2. CDR1 LNHNV and CDR2 YYDKDF come from the germline V gene (reference sequence). The V segment lost 5 bases and the J segment 1 base; nucleotides outside the gene matches: 20. This CDR3 has 21 residues. The CDR3, as DNA: TGTGCCACCAGCGTAGATCTCGGGCGGGGGACCCCGGCATCTGGGGCCAACGTCCTGACTTTC. This encodes CATSVDLGRGTPASGANVLTF.

This chain connects TRBV25-1 to TRBJ2-7; D remains ambiguous. CDR3 length equals 12 residues. With 1 base removed from V and 3 bases from J, the gap between germline ends came to 4 bases. Germline V CDR1 and CDR2: MGHDK, SYGVNS. CDR3 in amino acids: CASSEFGYEQYF. For the CDR3, the DNA is TGTGCCAGCAGTGAATTCGGCTACGAGCAGTACTTC.

The chain employs TRBV19 and TRBJ2-7; 8 bases are a match to TRBD1. J lost 6 bases, V lost 0 bases, and 4 bases had no gene match. CDR3 length equals 14 residues. Germline values: CDR1 LNHDA, CDR2 SQIVND (reference sequence). The CDR3 region has the DNA TGTGCCAGTAGTATAGATCGGACAGGGCTCGAGCAGTACTTC. This codes for CASSIDRTGLEQYF.

The chain couples TRBV11-2 to TRBJ1-6; a possible D gene is TRBD1 (6 bases). With 5 bases removed from V and 8 bases from J, the gap between germline ends came to 19 bases. CDR3 length: 16 amino acids. Germline CDR1 reads SGHAT; CDR2 reads FQNNGV. DNA for the CDR3: TGTGCCAGCAGCCCGAGTGGGGCAGGGACACATTCACCCCTCCACTTT. Its protein is CASSPSGAGTHSPLHF.

J is TRBJ1-2 and V is TRBV4-3; D gene unclear. V shed 1 base and J shed 5 bases, with 14 bases lying between them. The CDR3 spans 15 residues. Per germline, CDR1 LGHNA and CDR2 YSLEER. CDR3 protein: CASSQVRNSGYGYTF. The DNA of the CDR3 is TGCGCCAGCAGCCAAGTTAGGAATTCGGGGTATGGCTACACCTTC.

This rearrangement joins TRBV19 to TRBJ2-3; 9 nucleotides match TRBD2. The CDR3 consists of 14 residues. The V gene end was trimmed by 5 bases and the J gene end by 6 bases; junction bases not matched to a gene: 6. Germline V CDR1 and CDR2: LNHDA, SQIVND (reference sequence). The CDR3 DNA sequence: TGTGCCAGTAGTCAGGGACTAGCCCCGGATACGCAGTATTTT. Translation gives CASSQGLAPDTQYF.

This chain joins TRBV7-2 and TRBJ2-5; possible D gene TRBD2, 6 bases. V was pared by 4 bases and J by 5 bases, with 14 bases between. The germline V gene has CDR1 SGHTA and CDR2 FQGNSA. The CDR3 spans 14 residues. CDR3 nucleotide sequence: TGTGCCAGCAGCTCGGGGACTTTGGGGGAGACCCAGTACTTC. Encoded protein: CASSSGTLGETQYF.

The chain couples TRBV9 to TRBJ2-7, with 14 positions matching TRBD2. CDR1 and CDR2 (germline): SGDLS, YYNGEE. This CDR3 contains 16 residues. With V trimmed by 3 bases and J by 7 bases, 9 bases remained unmatched. Here the CDR3 reads CASSGPGTSGSGEQYF. As DNA, the CDR3 is TGTGCCAGCAGCGGACCCGGGACTAGCGGGAGCGGTGAGCAGTACTTC.

V is TRBV5-1 and J is TRBJ2-1, with 8 positions matching TRBD2. V gave up 2 bases and J gave up 0 bases; unmatched junction bases: 16. This CDR3 contains 20 residues. Per the germline V gene, CDR1 is SGHRS and CDR2 is YFSETQ. The CDR3 region has the DNA TGCGCCAGCAGCTTAGGTAGCCGAGATAGCGGGGCCCTCTCCTACAATGAGCAGTTCTTC. Amino acids: CASSLGSRDSGALSYNEQFF.

The V gene is TRBV6-5, the J gene TRBJ2-1, with 8 bases identical to TRBD1. The V gene's germline CDR1 is MNHEY and CDR2 SVGAGI. This CDR3 comprises 15 residues. With 5 bases clipped from V and 6 bases from J, the junction kept 9 bases outside the gene matches. The CDR3 here is CASSRTGYRGNEQFF. The DNA of the CDR3 is TGTGCCAGCAGTCGGACAGGGTATCGAGGCAATGAGCAGTTCTTC.

This clone has a single count. The genes are TRBV6-5 and TRBJ2-7; 8 nucleotides match TRBD1. CDR1 and CDR2 (germline): MNHEY, SVGAGI. Unmatched junction bases numbered 9, after V lost 6 bases and J lost 2 bases. The CDR3 has 15 residues. In nucleotides, the CDR3 is TGTGCCAGCAGGGCGACAGGGGTCACCCCCTACGAGCAGTACTTC. It yields the protein CASRATGVTPYEQYF.

The rearrangement links TRBV7-2 to TRBJ1-1; 9 nucleotides line up with TRBD1. With 4 bases clipped from V and 2 bases from J, the junction kept 11 bases outside the gene matches. The CDR3 contains 17 residues. CDR1 and CDR2 from the germline V gene are SGHTA and FQGNSA. This chain's CDR3 is CASSWTSTGGGNTEAFF. The CDR3 DNA reads as TGTGCCAGCAGCTGGACTTCGACAGGGGGAGGCAACACTGAAGCTTTCTTT.

Remarks on this clone: This specimen includes other DNA sequences encoding the same CDR3. V is TRBV5-1 and J is TRBJ1-5; D gene ambiguous. Germline-derived CDR1 and CDR2 are SGHRS and YFSETQ. The CDR3 is 14 residues long. V was pared by 2 bases and J by 4 bases, with 10 bases between. In DNA form, the CDR3 reads TGCGCCAGCAGCTTAGGGTCTACAAATCAGCCCCAGCATTTT. Translation gives CASSLGSTNQPQHF. The entire variable domain, with the rest obtained from reference TRBV5-1 and TRBJ1-5, is as follows: KAGVTQTPRYLIKTRGQQVTLSCSPISGHRSVSWYQQTPGQGLQFLFEYFSETQRNKGNFPGRFSGRQFSNSRSEMNVSTLELGDSALYLCASSLGSTNQPQHFGDGTRLSIL.

The chain recombines TRBV4-1 with TRBJ1-2; D is perhaps TRBD1 (6 bases). The CDR3 is 16 amino acids. Trimming took off 0 bases at V and 8 bases at J, with 19 bases between the two ends. Germline loops: CDR1 MGHRA, CDR2 YSYEKL. The CDR3 DNA follows: TGCGCCAGCAGCCAAGATTTCGGGGGGGCTACCTTCGGCTACACCTTC. It translates to CASSQDFGGATFGYTF.